The clone carrying this TCR beta chain was seen repeatedly, ten times or more. The data were obtained in a study of regulatory T cells in long-lasting Graves disease. Time point reported: newly diagnosed GD, antithyroid drugs for less than 3 months. The authors made the TCR library using RNA they extracted from PBMCs. Building of the TCR beta libraries involved iRepertoire HTBI primers and Arm-PCR of CDR3 regions. TCRdb re-called the multiplex PCR reads with MiXCR, one entry per CDR3 protein. Counted here are about 350,000 distinct CDR3 sequences, under 20% occurring once; the ten biggest clones make up around 20%. Trimming took 11 bases from V and 5 from J; bases not matched to a gene: 10. The CDR3 sequence is 14 residues long. CDR1 is MNHNS and CDR2 is SASEGT in the germline V gene. The same sample was also studied in work on T cells in Graves' hyperthyroidism and ophthalmopathy. That work contributes: Stable disease denoted Graves' hyperthyroidism without ophthalmopathy progression within 18 months. Diagnoses were made from clinical symptoms, serum measures (thyroxine and TRAb), thyroid ultrasound and orbital computed tomography. The HTBI primer set served for first-round RT-PCR of the TCR CDR3.

The source material was peripheral blood mononuclear cells (PBMCs), sampled at new diagnosis, from a patient treated with antithyroid drugs. The V and J genes are TRBV6-1 and TRBJ2-5, with 11 bases identical to TRBD1. This TCR came from a woman in her late teens or twenties with Graves disease. In DNA, the CDR3 is TGTGCCGGACGGACAGGGGGCGCCGGGGAGACCCAGTACTTC. Protein: CAGRTGGAGETQYF.